This paragraph reports one T cell receptor (beta chain). Its antigen is undetermined. Looked up from germline, CDR1 is ENHRY and CDR2 is SYGVKD. The CDR3 extends over 15 amino acids. V shed 10 bases and J shed 8 bases, with 26 bases lying between them. The record originates from a study of T cells in Graves' hyperthyroidism and ophthalmopathy. Study observations and caveats: Onset of ophthalmopathy came a median approximately 6.5 months after the model predicted it.

Researchers defined stable Graves' hyperthyroidism as no ophthalmopathy progression within 18 months. There were TCR beta CDR3 regions amplified from RNA transcripts. First-round RT-PCR targeting the TCR CDR3 was performed with the HTBI primer set. In TCRdb, the multiplex PCR reads were re-called with MiXCR into one record per CDR3 protein. Among some 800,000 distinct CDR3 sequences listed, roughly 40% were seen once. The sequenced sample consisted of blood. The receptor was isolated from a man aged 18 to 30 with Graves' hyperthyroidism. The chain uses TRBV10-3 and TRBJ1-2; D is possibly TRBD1 (5 bases). The DNA for the CDR3 is TGTGCCAGCCGCCCCGGGGGAGCCAGGGCAAGGGGCTACACCTTC. This gives the protein CASRPGGARARGYTF.